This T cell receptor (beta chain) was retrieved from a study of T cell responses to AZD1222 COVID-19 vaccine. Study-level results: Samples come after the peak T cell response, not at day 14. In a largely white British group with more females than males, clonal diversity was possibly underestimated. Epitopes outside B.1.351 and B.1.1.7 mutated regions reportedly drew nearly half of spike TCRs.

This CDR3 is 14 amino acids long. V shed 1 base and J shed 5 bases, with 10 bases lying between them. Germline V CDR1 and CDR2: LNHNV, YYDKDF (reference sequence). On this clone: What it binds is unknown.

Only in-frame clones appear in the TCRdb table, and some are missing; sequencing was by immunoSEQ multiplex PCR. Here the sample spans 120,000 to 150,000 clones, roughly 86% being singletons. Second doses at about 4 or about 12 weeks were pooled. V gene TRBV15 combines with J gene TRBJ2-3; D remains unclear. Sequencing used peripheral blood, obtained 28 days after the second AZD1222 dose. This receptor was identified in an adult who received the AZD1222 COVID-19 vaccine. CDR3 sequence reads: CATSRGGERDTQYF. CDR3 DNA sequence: TGTGCCACCAGCAGAGGTGGGGAAAGAGATACGCAGTATTTT.